The T cell receptor beta chain described here comes from a study of patients and donors after allogeneic stem cell transplantation. A single record per CDR3 protein comes from TCRdb applying MiXCR to the RT-PCR reads. The table records about 150,000 distinct CDR3 sequences, about 36% of them present only once. This CDR3 spans 15 amino acids. CDR1 and CDR2 (germline): SGHKS, YYEKEE (reference sequence). V lost 4 bases and J 6 bases, leaving 19 bases between the germline ends. This clonotype has more than one count but fewer than ten. Sequenced material: blood, either unsorted or a sorted T cell fraction (not recorded which). The source of this sequence is a human donor who was either an allogeneic HSCT recipient or a stem cell or donor lymphocyte infusion donor (not recorded which). It is not recorded whose cells these are; they may come from a transplant donor. The chain recombines TRBV5-5 with TRBJ1-2; TRBD1 might be the D (5 bases). CDR3 nucleotide sequence: TGTGCCAGCAGCGGGCTTGAAGGGGTTCCTGATGGCTACACCTTC. Translation: CASSGLEGVPDGYTF.